This T cell receptor beta chain was retrieved from a study of T-cell memory formation after mild COVID-19. Germline CDR1 and CDR2: MGHRA and YSYEKL. Unmatched junction bases numbered 2, after V lost 6 bases and J lost 5 bases. This CDR3 has 14 amino acids. TCRdb re-analysed the 5' RACE reads in MiXCR, keeping a single row per CDR3 protein. The table shows around 450,000 distinct CDR3 sequences, with 20% occurring only once. Sequenced: PBMCs or a T cell subset sorted from them (not recorded which). This sequence joins TRBV4-1 and TRBJ2-2, with 11 bases aligning to TRBD1. The sequence derives from an adult woman who had mild COVID-19 (a few samples of this study predate the infection). Cell type and time point are not known. CDR3 bases: TGCGCCAGCAGATGGGACAGGGGGACCGGGGAGCTGTTTTTT. Translated: CASRWDRGTGELFF.